This is a list of T cell receptor beta chains from one sample in a study of blood T cell repertoires in COVID-19. The protocol was immunoSEQ multiplex PCR, while the TCRdb copy is restricted to in-frame clones and leaves out a portion. The table has approximately 300,000 clones, about four fifths seen once. What was sequenced was peripheral blood. Source of these receptors: a woman in her 50s with acute or convalescent COVID-19. Each CDR3 is given with its conserved first and last residue. A D gene is named only where the DNA matches it firmly. Clone size, where shown, is once, few, many, or a class for clones that have expanded.

j_call v_call d_call clone_size cdr3_nt cdr3_aa
TRBJ1-2 TRBV12-5 - - TGTGCTAGTGGTTTGGTAAACAGGAACTATGGCTACACCTTC CASGLVNRNYGYTF
TRBJ1-4 TRBV6-1 TRBD1 - TGTGCCAGCAGTGAAGCTGGGACAGGTGAAAAACTGTTTTTT CASSEAGTGEKLFF
TRBJ1-1 TRBV30 - - TGTGCCTGGAGTCCGCAGGGGTCCGGGGCTTTCTTT CAWSPQGSGAFF
TRBJ2-3 TRBV28 TRBD1 - TGTGCCAGCAGTTACTGGGACAGGGTAAGCGGTACGCAGTATTTT CASSYWDRVSGTQYF
TRBJ1-3 TRBV15 TRBD1 - TGTGCCACCAGCAGGGCTGGACAGGGCGAGGAGGGAAACACCATATATTTT CATSRAGQGEEGNTIYF
TRBJ2-2 TRBV29-1 - few TGCAGCGTTCTTTTTACCGGGGAGCTGTTTTTT CSVLFTGELFF
TRBJ2-5 TRBV5-1 TRBD2 few TGCGCCAGCAGCCCACTAGCGGGCGGTGGGGAGACCCAGTACTTC CASSPLAGGGETQYF
TRBJ2-3 TRBV2 - - TGTGCCAGCAGTGAGGGCTCAGGGGAAGATACGCAGTATTTT CASSEGSGEDTQYF
TRBJ2-1 TRBV18 TRBD1 - TGTGCCAGCTCCCCCTTGGGGACAGGGTGGAATGAGCAGTTCTTC CASSPLGTGWNEQFF
TRBJ1-1 TRBV7-8 - - TGTGCCAGCAGCTTAGAGGGGTCGGCGGACACTGAAGCTTTCTTT CASSLEGSADTEAFF
TRBJ1-5 TRBV2 - - TGTGCCAGCTCCCGCGATGATCAGCCCCAGCATTTT CASSRDDQPQHF
TRBJ1-4 TRBV6-5 TRBD1 - TGTGCCAGCAGTTACGACAGGGGGGAGAATGAAAAACTGTTTTTT CASSYDRGENEKLFF
TRBJ1-1 TRBV12-5 - - TGTGCTAGTGGTTTTGGTCAGGAGAACACTGAAGCTTTCTTT CASGFGQENTEAFF
TRBJ1-1 TRBV7-6 - - TGTGCCAGCAGCTTAGGGGTTAAAGGGGCCTCTCCCAAGAACACTGAAGCTTTCTTT CASSLGVKGASPKNTEAFF
TRBJ2-7 TRBV11-3 TRBD2 - TGTGCCAGCAGCTTTAGCGGGAGTGAGCAGTACTTC CASSFSGSEQYF
TRBJ1-1 TRBV10-3 TRBD1 - TGTGCCATCGCCGCGGGACAGGGGGTATCGAACACTGAAGCTTTCTTT CAIAAGQGVSNTEAFF
TRBJ2-1 TRBV30 TRBD2 many TGTGCCTGGAGTGGGGGCAGGCCGTCCGGGACTAGCGCCGGATTGTCCTACAATGAGCAGTTCTTC CAWSGGRPSGTSAGLSYNEQFF
TRBJ2-5 TRBV19 - few TGTGCCAGTAGTAGATCAGGAAACCAAGAGACCCAGTACTTC CASSRSGNQETQYF
TRBJ1-1 TRBV19 TRBD1 few TGTGCCAGTAGTAGGGGGACAGGGGCATTCGCAACTGAAGCTTTCTTT CASSRGTGAFATEAFF
TRBJ1-5 TRBV6-2/TRBV6-3 - once TGTGCCAGCAGCCAAGACAACAATCAGCCCCAGCATTTT CASSQDNNQPQHF
TRBJ2-7 TRBV19 TRBD2 - TGTGCCAGTAGTACCGGGACTAGTTTCCCTGACGAGCAGTACTTC CASSTGTSFPDEQYF
TRBJ2-1 TRBV4-1 - - TGCGCCAGCAGCCAAGATGACAGTTACAATGAGCAGTTCTTC CASSQDDSYNEQFF
TRBJ2-4 TRBV11-2 - - TGTGCCAGCAGCTTAGAACAGTATCTCAAAAACATTCAGTACTTC CASSLEQYLKNIQYF
TRBJ2-7 TRBV27 TRBD1 - TGTGCCAGCAGCCGGTCGACAGGGATGGGCGAGCAGTACTTC CASSRSTGMGEQYF
TRBJ1-2 TRBV5-6 TRBD1 - TGTGCCAGCAGCTTGGCCTTTTTGGCAGGGGGCGATGGCTACACCTTC CASSLAFLAGGDGYTF
TRBJ1-2 TRBV7-9 - few TGTGCCAGCAGCCTAGACAGCTATGGCTACACCTTC CASSLDSYGYTF
TRBJ1-1 TRBV2 - - TGTGCCAGCAACGACAGAAGGAACACTGAAGCTTTCTTT CASNDRRNTEAFF
TRBJ1-4 TRBV9 - few TGTGCCAGCAGCGTAGATCCCGCTAATGAAAAACTGTTTTTT CASSVDPANEKLFF
TRBJ1-6 TRBV7-9 - - TGTGCCAGCAGCTTAGACGGTAGGGGTAATTCACCCCTCCACTTT CASSLDGRGNSPLHF
TRBJ2-3 TRBV7-9 TRBD2 - TGTGCCAGCAGCTCGGCCGGCGGGGGGGCGACAGATACGCAGTATTTT CASSSAGGGATDTQYF
TRBJ1-1 TRBV5-1 TRBD1 few TGCGCCAGCAGCTCCCAGACAGGGGAGAACACTGAAGCTTTCTTT CASSSQTGENTEAFF
TRBJ1-2 TRBV29-1 TRBD1 - TGCAGCGTCGGGACAGGGGTTACAAATGGCTACACCTTC CSVGTGVTNGYTF
TRBJ1-5 TRBV7-9 - - TGTGCCAGCAGCAAAACAGGGAACAATCAGCCCCAGCATTTT CASSKTGNNQPQHF
TRBJ1-2 TRBV9 TRBD1 - TGTGCCAGCAGGGCCGGGACAGGGTACTATGGCTACACCTTC CASRAGTGYYGYTF
TRBJ1-1 TRBV2 TRBD1 - TGTGCCAGCAGTGACAGGGGGCGAGGCACTGAAGCTTTCTTT CASSDRGRGTEAFF
TRBJ1-1 TRBV29-1 - once TGCAGCGTTGATCAGGGGCTGAGCACTGAAGCTTTCTTT CSVDQGLSTEAFF
TRBJ2-3 TRBV18 TRBD1 - TGTGCCAGCTCTCGGACAGGTGTCGGGGTTACGCAGTATTTT CASSRTGVGVTQYF
TRBJ2-5 TRBV7-8 TRBD2 - TGTGCCAGCAGCCGAGAGCGGGGGGGAGAGACCCAGTACTTC CASSRERGGETQYF
TRBJ2-3 TRBV13 TRBD2 - TGTGCCAGCAGCCCGGGAGGAGTCACAGATACGCAGTATTTT CASSPGGVTDTQYF
TRBJ1-6 TRBV6-5 TRBD1 - TGTGCCAGCAGAACAGGGGCGCACGGCAATTCACCCCTCCACTTT CASRTGAHGNSPLHF
TRBJ2-1 TRBV7-2 TRBD2 - TGTGCCAGCAGCTTAAAAAGCGGGGGGTTCAATGAGCAGTTCTTC CASSLKSGGFNEQFF
TRBJ2-1 TRBV10-3 TRBD2 once TGTGCCATCAGTGTAGAGGCAGGCGGGGGCAATGAGCAGTTCTTC CAISVEAGGGNEQFF
TRBJ1-1 TRBV10-3 - - TGTGCCGTAAATCGTGATGGGGAGGTCGCTGAAGCTTTCTTT CAVNRDGEVAEAFF
TRBJ1-2 TRBV14 - - TGTGCCAGCAGCCAAATAATGGGGCCCTATGGCTACACCTTC CASSQIMGPYGYTF
TRBJ1-5 TRBV4-3 TRBD1 - TGCGCCAGCAGCCTCGACAGGGGAGATAGCAATCAGCCCCAGCATTTT CASSLDRGDSNQPQHF
TRBJ2-7 TRBV7-8 TRBD1 few TGTGCCAGCAGCCGGGACAGGAACTACGAGCAGTACTTC CASSRDRNYEQYF
TRBJ2-7 TRBV18 TRBD2 - TGTGCCAGCTCCCTCGGGAGGGAACCCTACGAGCAGTACTTC CASSLGREPYEQYF
TRBJ1-2 TRBV15 TRBD1 - TGTGCCACCGCTCAGGGACAGGGGTTCGGCGGCTACACCTTC CATAQGQGFGGYTF
TRBJ1-5 TRBV7-2 - - TGTGCCAGCAGCTTACTCCCCGGAGGTAATCAGCCCCAGCATTTT CASSLLPGGNQPQHF
TRBJ1-1 TRBV29-1 - - TGCGCCGGACGGGATAACACTGAAGCTTTCTTT CAGRDNTEAFF
TRBJ2-5 TRBV7-2 - few TGTGCCAGCAGCCCCCTTCCCGGGATGGGGGGAGCTCCCTACTTC CASSPLPGMGGAPYF
TRBJ2-7 TRBV6-5 TRBD1 - TGTGCCAGCCTCTTCACAGGGGGGATCTCCTACGAGCAGTACTTC CASLFTGGISYEQYF
TRBJ1-2 TRBV29-1 - - TGCAGCGTTGAAGATCGGGGCTATGGCTACACCTTC CSVEDRGYGYTF
TRBJ2-6 TRBV14 - - TGTGCCAGCAGCTTATTTCGCGCTGGGGCCAACGTCCTGACTTTC CASSLFRAGANVLTF
TRBJ1-2 TRBV6-5 TRBD1 once TGTGCCAGCAGTCCGACAGGGCCACGCTACACCTTC CASSPTGPRYTF